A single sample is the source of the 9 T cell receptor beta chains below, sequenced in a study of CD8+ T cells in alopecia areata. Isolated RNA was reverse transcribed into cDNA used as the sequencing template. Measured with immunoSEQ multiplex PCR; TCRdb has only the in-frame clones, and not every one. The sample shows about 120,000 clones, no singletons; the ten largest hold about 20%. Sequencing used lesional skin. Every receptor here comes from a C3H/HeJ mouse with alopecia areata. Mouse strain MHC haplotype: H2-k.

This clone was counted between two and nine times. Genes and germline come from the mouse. This CDR3 is CASSTTGGANTEVFF. The sequenced CDR3 bases are TGTGCTAGCAGTACGACAGGGGGTGCAAACACA. The chain recombines TRBV17 with TRBJ1-1; TRBD1 matches at 9 bases. The CDR3 extends 4 residues past the end of the read, so its final part is completed from the germline J gene. J lost 0 bases, V lost 4 bases, and 3 bases had no gene match. The CDR3 contains 15 residues. Germline CDR1 reads MNHDT; CDR2 reads YYDKIL.

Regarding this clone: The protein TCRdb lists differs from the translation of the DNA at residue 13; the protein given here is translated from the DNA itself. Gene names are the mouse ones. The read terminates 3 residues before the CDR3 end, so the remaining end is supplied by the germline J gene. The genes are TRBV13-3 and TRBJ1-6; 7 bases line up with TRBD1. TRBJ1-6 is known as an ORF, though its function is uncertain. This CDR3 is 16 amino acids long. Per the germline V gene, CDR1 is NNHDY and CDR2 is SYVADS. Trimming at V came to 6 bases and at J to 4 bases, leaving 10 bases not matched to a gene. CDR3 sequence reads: CASTRDSKKYNSPLYF. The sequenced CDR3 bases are TGTGCCAGCACCCGGGACAGCAAAAAATATAATTCGCCC.

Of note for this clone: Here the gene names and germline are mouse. The sequenced CDR3 bases are TGCACCTGCAGTGCAGACGGCAGGGGGCACTAT. Its protein product is CTCSADGRGHY. The entire CDR3 protein is CTCSADGRGHYEQYF. The chain couples TRBV1 to TRBJ2-7, with 8 nucleotides matching TRBD1. The DNA ends 4 residues before the CDR3 does, and the rest of the CDR3 is filled in from the germline J gene. This CDR3 region has 15 residues. V gave up 0 bases and J gave up 3 bases; unmatched junction bases: 4. Germline V lookup: CDR1 NSQYPW, CDR2 LRSPGD (reference sequence). Variable domain in full (rest from reference TRBV1 and TRBJ2-7): VTLLEQNPRWRLVPRGQAVNLRCILKNSQYPWMSWYQQDLQKQLQWLFTLRSPGDKEVKSLPGADYLATRVTDTELRLQVANMSQGRTLYCTCSADGRGHYEQYFGPGTRLTVL.

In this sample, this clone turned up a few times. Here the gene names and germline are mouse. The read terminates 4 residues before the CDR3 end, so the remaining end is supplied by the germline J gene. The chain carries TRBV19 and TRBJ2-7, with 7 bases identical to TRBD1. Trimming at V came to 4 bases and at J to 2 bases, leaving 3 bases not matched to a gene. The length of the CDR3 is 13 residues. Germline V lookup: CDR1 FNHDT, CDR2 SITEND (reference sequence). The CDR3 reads CASSPTGTYEQYF. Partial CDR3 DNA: TGTGCCAGCAGTCCGACAGGGACCTAT.

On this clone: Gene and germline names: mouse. The CDR3 spells CASSVGGGANTGQLYF. CDR3 DNA, as far as it was read: TGTGCCAGCAGTGTTGGGGGGGGCGCTAACACCGGG. The chain has TRBV19 and TRBJ2-2, with 8 bases that match TRBD2. The read comes to an end 4 residues before the CDR3 does, leaving the germline J gene to fill in the end. The CDR3 runs 16 residues. With 4 bases clipped from V and 2 bases from J, the junction kept 7 bases outside the gene matches. The germline gives CDR1 FNHDT, CDR2 SITEND (reference sequence).

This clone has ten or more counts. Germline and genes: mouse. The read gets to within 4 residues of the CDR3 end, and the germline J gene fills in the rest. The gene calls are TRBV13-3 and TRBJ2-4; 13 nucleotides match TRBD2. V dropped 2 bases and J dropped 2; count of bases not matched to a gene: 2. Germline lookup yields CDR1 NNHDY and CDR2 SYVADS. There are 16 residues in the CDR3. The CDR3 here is CASSEDWGGSQNTLYF. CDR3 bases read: TGTGCCAGCAGTGAGGACTGGGGGGGCTCTCAAAAC. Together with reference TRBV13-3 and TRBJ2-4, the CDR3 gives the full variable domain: EAAVTQSPRSKVAVTGGKVTLSCHQTNNHDYMYWYRQDTGHGLRLIHYSYVADSTEKGDIPDGYKASRPSQENFSLILELASLSQTAVYFCASSEDWGGSQNTLYFGAGTRLSVL.

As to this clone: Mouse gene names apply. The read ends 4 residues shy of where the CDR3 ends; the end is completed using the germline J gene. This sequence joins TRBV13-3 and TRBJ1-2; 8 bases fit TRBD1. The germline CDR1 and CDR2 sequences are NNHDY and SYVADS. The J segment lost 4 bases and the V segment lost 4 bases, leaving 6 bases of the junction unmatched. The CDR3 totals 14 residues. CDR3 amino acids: CASSNPGGGSDYTF. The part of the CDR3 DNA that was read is TGTGCCAGCAGTAATCCAGGGGGCGGCTCC.

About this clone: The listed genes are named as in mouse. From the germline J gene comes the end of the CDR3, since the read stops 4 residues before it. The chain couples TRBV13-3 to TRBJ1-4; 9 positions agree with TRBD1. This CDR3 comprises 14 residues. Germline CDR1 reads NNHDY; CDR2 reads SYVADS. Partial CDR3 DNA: TGTGCCAGCAGTGTCCGGGACAGGGCCGAA. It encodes CASSVRDRAE. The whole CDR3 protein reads CASSVRDRAERLFF.

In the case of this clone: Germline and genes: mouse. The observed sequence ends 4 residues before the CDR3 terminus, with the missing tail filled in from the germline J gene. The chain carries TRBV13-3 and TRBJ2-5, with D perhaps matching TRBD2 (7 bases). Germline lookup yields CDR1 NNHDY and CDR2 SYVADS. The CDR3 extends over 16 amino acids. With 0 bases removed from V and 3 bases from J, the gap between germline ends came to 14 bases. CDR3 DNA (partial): TGTGCCAGCAGTGATGAGGGGGGCCCGAATCAAGAC. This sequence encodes CASSDEGGPNQD. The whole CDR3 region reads CASSDEGGPNQDTQYF.